This T cell receptor (beta chain) was profiled in a study of human T cells and chemical hapten exposure. Study summary: Reading of the patch tests, which applied 0.01% DPC to the upper back, occurred at 6 days. Overall study results and limits: Compared to controls, expanded TCRs made significantly more large clusters of similar CDR3s.

As for this clonotype: No antigen is known for it.

V was trimmed by 2 bases and J by 8 bases, leaving 10 bases between them. CDR3 length: 12 residues. CDR1 is SGHNT, CDR2 YENEEA, per germline. The sample's time point: patch test 2, 6 weeks after DPC sensitization. Treatment of the sample: therapeutic diphenylcyclopropenone sensitization with weekly scalp DPC. Each patch test followed a blood draw. TCRdb re-called the RACE reads with MiXCR, one entry per CDR3 protein. This table has 140,000 or so distinct CDR3 sequences, over 9.5% appearing once. This TCR was sampled from a woman aged 45-60 years with alopecia areata. Some clones in this sample may be carry-over from other donors' samples. Sequenced here: whole blood, sampled in connection with sensitization to the hapten diphenylcyclopropenone (DPC). The chain has TRBV11-3 and TRBJ2-7; unclear D gene. The CDR3 DNA sequence: TGTGCCAGCAGCTTACATCAGGCGAAGCAGTACTTC. This translates into CASSLHQAKQYF.